This T cell receptor beta chain was recorded in a study of post-analysis software for immune sequencing data. TCR beta cDNA libraries included unique molecular identifiers. TCRdb called the PCR reads again in MiXCR, with one record for every CDR3 protein. The data contain roughly 650,000 distinct CDR3 sequences, roughly three fifths of them seen just once; the ten biggest clones take up about 11%. This clonotype turned up a few times. The sequenced sample consisted of blood. The sequence derives from a girl aged 2-10 years with multiple sclerosis.

The CDR3 nucleotides are TGCGCCAGCAGCCAAGAACTAGCGGGAGGGCCGTATGAGCAGTTCTTC. Its translation: CASSQELAGGPYEQFF. The V call is TRBV4-1, the J call TRBJ2-1; TRBD2 matches at 13 bases. V dropped 0 bases and J dropped 8; count of bases not matched to a gene: 4. This CDR3 spans 16 amino acids. Germline V gene lookup returns CDR1 MGHRA and CDR2 YSYEKL.